The subject of this entry is one TCR beta chain. These data are taken from a study of OX40 agonist ivuxolimab in advanced cancers. The protocol was immunoSEQ multiplex PCR, while the TCRdb copy is restricted to in-frame clones and leaves out a portion. The sample carries tens of thousands of clones, roughly 80% recorded once. The CDR3 is 16 residues long. Per germline, CDR1 LGHNA and CDR2 YSLEER. Germline trimming cut 5 bases from V and 10 bases from J; bases unmatched to any gene: 17. The material was CD4+ or CD8+ T cells sorted from blood, obtained in a trial of the OX40 agonist ivuxolimab. This TCR derives from an adult with an advanced solid tumor such as melanoma, head and neck, liver or kidney cancer. The rearrangement links TRBV4-3 to TRBJ2-1; TRBD2 aligns across 7 bases. The CDR3 bases are TGCGCCAGCAGCTTGATCCACGGCGAACCGGGACTAGAGCAGTTCTTC. Residues: CASSLIHGEPGLEQFF.